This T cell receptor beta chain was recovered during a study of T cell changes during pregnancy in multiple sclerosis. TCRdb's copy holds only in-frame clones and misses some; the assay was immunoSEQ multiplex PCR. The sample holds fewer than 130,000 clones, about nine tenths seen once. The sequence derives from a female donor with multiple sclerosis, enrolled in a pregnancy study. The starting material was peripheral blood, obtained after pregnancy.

The CDR3 is CASSEALQRDTEAFF. The CDR3 DNA reads as TGTGCCAGCAGTGAAGCGCTTCAAAGAGACACTGAAGCTTTCTTT. The J gene is TRBJ1-1, the V gene TRBV2; no clear D gene. The CDR3 covers 15 residues. Between the trimmed V and J ends, which lost 0 bases and 3 bases, there was a span of 11 bases. Germline-derived CDR1 and CDR2 are SNHLY and FYNNEI. Full variable domain (remainder filled in from reference TRBV2 and TRBJ1-1): EPEVTQTPSHQVTQMGQEVILRCVPISNHLYFYWYRQILGQKVEFLVSFYNNEISEKSEIFDDQFSVERPDGSNFTLKIRSTKLEDSAMYFCASSEALQRDTEAFFGQGTRLTVV.